This TCR beta chain was sequenced for a study of Graves' ophthalmopathy and Graves' hyperthyroidism. General study results and limits: Most expanded clonotypes from thyroid (those above 0.001 frequency) were also found in blood.

Participants with hyperthyroidism, aged 18 to 65, were newly diagnosed with under 2 months' duration. If patients had other autoimmune diseases, uncontrolled infections, pregnancy or lactation, they were excluded. Trimming took off 0 bases at V and 5 bases at J, with 20 bases between the two ends. This CDR3 contains 18 residues. Germline V gives CDR1 SGDLS, CDR2 YYNGEE. Comments on this clonotype: Its antigen is not known.

Investigators amplified TCR beta CDR3 regions from RNA transcripts. RT-PCR in the first round used HTBI primers; a second-round multiplex PCR followed. TCRdb recomputed calls from the multiplex PCR reads with MiXCR, one row per CDR3 protein. The sample gives 500,000 to 600,000 distinct CDR3 sequences, about 35% of which show up once; about 4.1% is in the top ten. The chain joins TRBV9 to TRBJ2-2, with D perhaps TRBD2 (7 bases). The sequence came from an adult man with Graves' hyperthyroidism. Sample: peripheral blood or thyroid tissue (not recorded which). This chain's CDR3 is CASSVEGGVLPGTGELFF. CDR3 DNA sequence: TGTGCCAGCAGCGTAGAGGGGGGGGTTCTCCCGGGAACCGGGGAGCTGTTTTTT.